This T cell receptor beta chain is from a study of T-cell reconstitution after alpha-beta-depleted transplantation in children. Overall study findings and caveats: It was surviving recipient T cells and thymic progenitors that gave some patients high TCRbeta diversity at day 60. Reported findings indicate that, about two months after transplant, alpha-beta T cells came from several hundred expanded clones, which were derived from non-depleted graft cells. At the one-year point after transplant, T-cell counts and TCRbeta diversity were found to come mostly from T cells that had been newly produced.

A TCRbeta library incorporating unique molecular identifiers was prepared. One entry per CDR3 protein, called by TCRdb with MiXCR from the PCR reads. Here the sample spans under 850,000 distinct CDR3 sequences, under 15% being singletons. As for this clonotype: The antigen remains unidentified.

In germline, CDR1 is MDHEN, CDR2 SYDVKM. This CDR3 spans 13 amino acids. The V gene lost 7 bases and the J gene lost 5 bases, with 14 bases spanning the gap. This sample comprised PBMCs, obtained before TCRalphabeta/CD19-depleted stem cell transplant. The chain is built from TRBV28 and TRBJ2-5; no reliable D call. The TCR sequence derives from a girl aged 2 to 10 with congenital amegakaryocytic thrombocytopenia, due to receive a stem cell transplant. CDR3 loop: CASMSGRRETQYF. The CDR3 DNA follows: TGTGCCAGCATGAGTGGTAGGCGGGAGACCCAGTACTTC.